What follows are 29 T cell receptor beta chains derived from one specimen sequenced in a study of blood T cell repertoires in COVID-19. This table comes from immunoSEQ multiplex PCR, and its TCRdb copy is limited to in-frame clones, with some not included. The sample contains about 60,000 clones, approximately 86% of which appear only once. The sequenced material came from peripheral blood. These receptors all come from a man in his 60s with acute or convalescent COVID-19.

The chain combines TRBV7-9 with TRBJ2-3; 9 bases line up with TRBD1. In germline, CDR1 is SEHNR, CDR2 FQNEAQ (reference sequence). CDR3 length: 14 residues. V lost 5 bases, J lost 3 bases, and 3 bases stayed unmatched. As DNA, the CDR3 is TGTGCCAGCAGCACGGGACAGGGAACAGATACGCAGTATTTT. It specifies CASSTGQGTDTQYF.

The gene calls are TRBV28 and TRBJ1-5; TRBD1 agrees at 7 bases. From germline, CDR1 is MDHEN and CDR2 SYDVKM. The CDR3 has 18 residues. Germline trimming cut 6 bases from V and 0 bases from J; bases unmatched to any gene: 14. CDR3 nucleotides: TGTGCCAGCAGCCCGGGGGCGGGACAGCCTTATAGCAATCAGCCCCAGCATTTT. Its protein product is CASSPGAGQPYSNQPQHF.

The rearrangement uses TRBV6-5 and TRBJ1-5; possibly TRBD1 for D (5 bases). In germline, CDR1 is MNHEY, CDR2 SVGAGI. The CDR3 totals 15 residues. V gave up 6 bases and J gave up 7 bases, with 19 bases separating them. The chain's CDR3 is CASRPRRAGIQPQHF. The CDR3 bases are TGTGCCAGCAGGCCACGCCGAGCAGGGATCCAGCCCCAGCATTTT.

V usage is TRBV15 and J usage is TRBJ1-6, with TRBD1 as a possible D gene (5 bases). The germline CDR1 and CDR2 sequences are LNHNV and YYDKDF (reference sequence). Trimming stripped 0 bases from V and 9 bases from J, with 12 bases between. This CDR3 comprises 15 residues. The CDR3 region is CATSRDGEGPSPLHF. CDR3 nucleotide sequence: TGTGCCACCAGCAGAGATGGGGAGGGGCCTTCACCCCTCCACTTT.

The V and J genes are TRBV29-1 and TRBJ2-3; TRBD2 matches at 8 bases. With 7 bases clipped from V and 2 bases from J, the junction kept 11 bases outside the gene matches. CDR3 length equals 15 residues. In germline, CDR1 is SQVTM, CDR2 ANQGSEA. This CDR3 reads CSASGLKGNTDTQYF. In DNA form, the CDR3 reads TGCAGCGCTAGCGGGCTCAAAGGGAACACAGATACGCAGTATTTT.

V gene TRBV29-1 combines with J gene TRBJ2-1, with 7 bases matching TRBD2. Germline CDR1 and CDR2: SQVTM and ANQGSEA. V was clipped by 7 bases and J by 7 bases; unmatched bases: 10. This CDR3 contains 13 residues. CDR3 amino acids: CSALRLAENEQFF. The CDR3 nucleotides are TGCAGCGCCCTGAGGCTAGCGGAGAATGAGCAGTTCTTC.

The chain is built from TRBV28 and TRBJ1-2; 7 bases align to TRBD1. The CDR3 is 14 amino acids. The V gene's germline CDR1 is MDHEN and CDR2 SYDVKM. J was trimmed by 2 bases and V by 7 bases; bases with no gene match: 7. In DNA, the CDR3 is TGTGCCAGCACAGCTATGGGACAGAACTATGGCTACACCTTC. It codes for CASTAMGQNYGYTF.

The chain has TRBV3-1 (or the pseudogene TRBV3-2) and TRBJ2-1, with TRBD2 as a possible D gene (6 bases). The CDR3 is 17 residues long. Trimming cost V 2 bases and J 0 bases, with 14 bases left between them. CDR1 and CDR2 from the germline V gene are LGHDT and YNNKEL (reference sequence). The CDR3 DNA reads TGTGCCAGCAGCCAATTCAGCGGGTCAGGCTCCTACAATGAGCAGTTCTTC. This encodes CASSQFSGSGSYNEQFF.

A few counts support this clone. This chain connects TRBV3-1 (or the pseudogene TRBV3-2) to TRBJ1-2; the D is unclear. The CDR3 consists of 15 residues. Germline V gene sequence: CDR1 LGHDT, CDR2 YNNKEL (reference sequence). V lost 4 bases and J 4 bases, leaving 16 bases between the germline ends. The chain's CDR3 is CASSPIEGGLYGYTF. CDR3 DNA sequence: TGTGCCAGCAGCCCCATCGAGGGAGGCCTCTATGGCTACACCTTC.

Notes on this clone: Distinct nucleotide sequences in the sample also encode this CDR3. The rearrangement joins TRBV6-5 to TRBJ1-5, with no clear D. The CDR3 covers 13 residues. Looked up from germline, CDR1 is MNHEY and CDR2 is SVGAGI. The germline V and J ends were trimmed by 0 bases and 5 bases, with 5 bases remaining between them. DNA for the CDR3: TGTGCCAGCAGTTACTCGAGGGATCAGCCCCAGCATTTT. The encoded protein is CASSYSRDQPQHF.

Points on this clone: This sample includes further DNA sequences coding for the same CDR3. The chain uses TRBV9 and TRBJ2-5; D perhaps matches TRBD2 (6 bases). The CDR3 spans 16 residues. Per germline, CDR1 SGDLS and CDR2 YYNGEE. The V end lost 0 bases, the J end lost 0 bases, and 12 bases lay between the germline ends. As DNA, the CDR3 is TGTGCCAGCAGCGTAGAAGGCGGGGACTACCAAGAGACCCAGTACTTC. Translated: CASSVEGGDYQETQYF.

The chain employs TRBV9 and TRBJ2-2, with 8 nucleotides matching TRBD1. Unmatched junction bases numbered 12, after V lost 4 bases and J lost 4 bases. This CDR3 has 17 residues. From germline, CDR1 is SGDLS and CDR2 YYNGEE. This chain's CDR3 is CASSPPGTGGVTGELFF. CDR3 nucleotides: TGTGCCAGCAGCCCCCCAGGGACAGGAGGTGTCACCGGGGAGCTGTTTTTT. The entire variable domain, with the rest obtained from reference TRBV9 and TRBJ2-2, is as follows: DSGVTQTPKHLITATGQRVTLRCSPRSGDLSVYWYQQSLDQGLQFLIQYYNGEERAKGNILERFSAQQFPDLHSELNLSSLELGDSALYFCASSPPGTGGVTGELFFGEGSRLTVL.

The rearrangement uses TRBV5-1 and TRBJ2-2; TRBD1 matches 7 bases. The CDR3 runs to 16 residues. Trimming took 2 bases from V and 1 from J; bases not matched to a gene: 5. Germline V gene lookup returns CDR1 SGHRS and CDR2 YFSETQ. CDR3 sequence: CASSFPTGWNTGELFF. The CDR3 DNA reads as TGCGCCAGCAGCTTCCCGACAGGGTGGAACACCGGGGAGCTGTTTTTT.

CDR3 sequence (DNA): TGTGCCAGCACCCTTAGAAGGACTAGCACAGATACGCAGTATTTT. Translation gives CASTLRRTSTDTQYF. The rearrangement uses TRBV11-2 and TRBJ2-3; D is possibly TRBD2 (5 bases). V lost 7 bases and J 0 bases, leaving 14 bases between the germline ends. Germline-derived CDR1 and CDR2 are SGHAT and FQNNGV. The CDR3 loop spans 15 amino acids.

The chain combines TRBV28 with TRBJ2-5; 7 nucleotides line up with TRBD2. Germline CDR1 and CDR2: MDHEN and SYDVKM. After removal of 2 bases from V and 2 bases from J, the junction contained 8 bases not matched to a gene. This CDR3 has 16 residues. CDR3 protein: CASSLSGSGQQETQYF. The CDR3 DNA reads TGTGCCAGCAGTTTAAGTGGTAGCGGGCAACAAGAGACCCAGTACTTC. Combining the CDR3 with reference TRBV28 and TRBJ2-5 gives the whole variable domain DVKVTQSSRYLVKRTGEKVFLECVQDMDHENMFWYRQDPGLGLRLIYFSYDVKMKEKGDIPEGYSVSREKKERFSLILESASTNQTSMYLCASSLSGSGQQETQYFGPGTRLLVL.

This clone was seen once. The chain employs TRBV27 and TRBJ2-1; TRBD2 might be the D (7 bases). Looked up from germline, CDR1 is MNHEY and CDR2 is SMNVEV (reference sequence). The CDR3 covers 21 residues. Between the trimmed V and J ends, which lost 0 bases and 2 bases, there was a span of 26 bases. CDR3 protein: CASSLSSERDTKYLTYNEQFF. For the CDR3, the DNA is TGTGCCAGCAGTTTATCGTCCGAGCGGGACACGAAGTACCTCACCTACAATGAGCAGTTCTTC.

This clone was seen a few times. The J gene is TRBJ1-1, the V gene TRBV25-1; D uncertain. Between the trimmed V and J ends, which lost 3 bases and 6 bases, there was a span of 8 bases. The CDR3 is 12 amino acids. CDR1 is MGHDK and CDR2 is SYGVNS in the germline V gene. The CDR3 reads CASSDAVAEAFF. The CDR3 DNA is TGTGCCAGCAGTGACGCGGTGGCTGAAGCTTTCTTT.

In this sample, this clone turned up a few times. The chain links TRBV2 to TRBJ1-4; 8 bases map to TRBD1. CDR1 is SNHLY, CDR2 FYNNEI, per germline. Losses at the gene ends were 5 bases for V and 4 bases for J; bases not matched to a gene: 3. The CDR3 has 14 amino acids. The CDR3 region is CASSRDRNNEKLFF. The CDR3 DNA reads TGTGCCAGCAGTAGGGACAGGAATAATGAAAAACTGTTTTTT. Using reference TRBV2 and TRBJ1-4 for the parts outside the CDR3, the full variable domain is EPEVTQTPSHQVTQMGQEVILRCVPISNHLYFYWYRQILGQKVEFLVSFYNNEISEKSEIFDDQFSVERPDGSNFTLKIRSTKLEDSAMYFCASSRDRNNEKLFFGSGTQLSVL.

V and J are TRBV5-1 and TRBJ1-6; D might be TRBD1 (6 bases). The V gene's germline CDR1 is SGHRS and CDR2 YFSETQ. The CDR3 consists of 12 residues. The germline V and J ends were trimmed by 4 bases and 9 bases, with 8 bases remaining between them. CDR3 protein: CASSLQGSPLHF. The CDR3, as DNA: TGCGCCAGCAGCCTACAGGGTTCACCCCTCCACTTT. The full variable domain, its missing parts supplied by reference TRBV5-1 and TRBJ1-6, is KAGVTQTPRYLIKTRGQQVTLSCSPISGHRSVSWYQQTPGQGLQFLFEYFSETQRNKGNFPGRFSGRQFSNSRSEMNVSTLELGDSALYLCASSLQGSPLHFGNGTRLTVT.

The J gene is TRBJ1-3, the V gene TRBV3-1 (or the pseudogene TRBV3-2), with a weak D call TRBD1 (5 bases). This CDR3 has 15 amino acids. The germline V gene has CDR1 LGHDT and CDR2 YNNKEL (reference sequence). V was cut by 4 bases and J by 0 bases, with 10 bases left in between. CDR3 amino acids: CASSRETVSGNTIYF. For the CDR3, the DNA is TGTGCCAGCAGCCGAGAGACAGTCTCTGGAAACACCATATATTTT.

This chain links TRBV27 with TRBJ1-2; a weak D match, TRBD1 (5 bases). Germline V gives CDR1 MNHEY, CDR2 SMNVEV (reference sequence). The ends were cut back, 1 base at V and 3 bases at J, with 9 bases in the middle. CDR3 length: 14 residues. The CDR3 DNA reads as TGTGCCAGCAGTTTATTAGGGGTGGACTATGGCTACACCTTC. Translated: CASSLLGVDYGYTF.

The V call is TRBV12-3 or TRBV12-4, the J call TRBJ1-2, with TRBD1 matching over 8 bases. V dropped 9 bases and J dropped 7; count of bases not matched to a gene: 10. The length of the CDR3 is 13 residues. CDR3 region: CASLSGGKGGYTF. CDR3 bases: TGTGCCAGTTTATCAGGGGGCAAGGGTGGCTACACCTTC.

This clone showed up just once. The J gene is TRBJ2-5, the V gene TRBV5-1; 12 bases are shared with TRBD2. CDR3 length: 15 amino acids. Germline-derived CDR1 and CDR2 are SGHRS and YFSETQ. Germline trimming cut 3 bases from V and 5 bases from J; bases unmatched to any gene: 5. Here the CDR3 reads CASSSRTSGKETQYF. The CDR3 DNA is TGCGCCAGCAGCTCTAGGACTAGCGGGAAGGAGACCCAGTACTTC.

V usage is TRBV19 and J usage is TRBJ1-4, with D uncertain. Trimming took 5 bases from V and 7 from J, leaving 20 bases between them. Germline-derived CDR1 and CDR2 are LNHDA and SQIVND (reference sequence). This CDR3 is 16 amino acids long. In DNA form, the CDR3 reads TGTGCCAGTAGTTCCGGTCGCAGGACTGGCGGTGAAAAACTGTTTTTT. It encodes CASSSGRRTGGEKLFF.

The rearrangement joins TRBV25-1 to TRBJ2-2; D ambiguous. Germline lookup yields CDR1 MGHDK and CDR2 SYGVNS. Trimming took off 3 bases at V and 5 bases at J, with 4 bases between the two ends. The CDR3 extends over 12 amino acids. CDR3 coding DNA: TGTGCCAGCAGTGATCAGACCGGGGAGCTGTTTTTT. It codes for CASSDQTGELFF. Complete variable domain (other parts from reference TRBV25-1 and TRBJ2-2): EADIYQTPRYLVIGTGKKITLECSQTMGHDKMYWYQQDPGMELHLIHYSYGVNSTEKGDLSSESTVSRIRTEHFPLTLESARPSHTSQYLCASSDQTGELFFGEGSRLTVL.

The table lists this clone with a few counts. The CDR3 is CASSEVGGRSAGIQYF. In DNA, the CDR3 is TGTGCCAGCAGTGAGGTGGGAGGGCGGTCGGCGGGCATTCAGTACTTC. The J gene is TRBJ2-4, the V gene TRBV2; 7 positions match TRBD2. Germline V gene lookup returns CDR1 SNHLY and CDR2 FYNNEI. After removal of 3 bases from V and 9 bases from J, the junction contained 14 bases not matched to a gene. The CDR3 is made up of 16 amino acids.

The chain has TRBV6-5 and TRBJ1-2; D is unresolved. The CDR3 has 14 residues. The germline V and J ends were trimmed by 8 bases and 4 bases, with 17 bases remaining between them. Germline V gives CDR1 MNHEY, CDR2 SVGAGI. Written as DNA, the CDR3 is TGTGCCAGCCTCACCTTCGGAGTCGTCTATGGCTACACCTTC. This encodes CASLTFGVVYGYTF.

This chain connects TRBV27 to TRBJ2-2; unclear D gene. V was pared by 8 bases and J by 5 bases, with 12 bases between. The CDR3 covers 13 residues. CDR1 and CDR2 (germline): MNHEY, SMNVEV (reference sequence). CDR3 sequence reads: CASRTPGTGELFF. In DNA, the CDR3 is TGTGCCAGCCGAACCCCGGGTACCGGGGAGCTGTTTTTT.

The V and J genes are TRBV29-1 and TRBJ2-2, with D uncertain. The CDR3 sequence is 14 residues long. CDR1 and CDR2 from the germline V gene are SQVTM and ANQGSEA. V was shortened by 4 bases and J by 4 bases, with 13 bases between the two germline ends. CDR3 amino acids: CSVGNLPGTGELFF. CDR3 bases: TGCAGCGTTGGTAACCTCCCGGGCACCGGGGAGCTGTTTTTT.